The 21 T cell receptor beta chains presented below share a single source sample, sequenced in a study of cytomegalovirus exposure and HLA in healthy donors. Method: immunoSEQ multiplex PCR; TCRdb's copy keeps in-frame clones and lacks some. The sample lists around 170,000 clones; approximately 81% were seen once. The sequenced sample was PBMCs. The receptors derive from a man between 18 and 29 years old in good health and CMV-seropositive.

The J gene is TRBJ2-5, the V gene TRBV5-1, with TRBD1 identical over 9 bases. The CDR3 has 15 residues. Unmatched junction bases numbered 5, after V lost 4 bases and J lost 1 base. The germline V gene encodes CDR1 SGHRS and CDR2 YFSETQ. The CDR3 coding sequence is TGCGCCAGCAGCCGGGACAGGGCCACCCAAGAGACCCAGTACTTC. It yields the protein CASSRDRATQETQYF.

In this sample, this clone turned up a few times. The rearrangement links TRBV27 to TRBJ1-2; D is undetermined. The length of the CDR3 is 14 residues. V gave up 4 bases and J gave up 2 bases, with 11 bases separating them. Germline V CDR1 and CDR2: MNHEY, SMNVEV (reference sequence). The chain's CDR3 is CASSSTVSNYGYTF. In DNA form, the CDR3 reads TGTGCCAGCAGTTCAACAGTCTCAAACTATGGCTACACCTTC.

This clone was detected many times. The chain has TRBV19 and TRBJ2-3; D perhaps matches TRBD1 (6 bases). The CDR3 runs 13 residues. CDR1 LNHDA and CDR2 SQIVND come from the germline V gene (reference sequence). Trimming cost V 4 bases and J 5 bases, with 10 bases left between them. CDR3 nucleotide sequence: TGTGCCAGTAGTACCGTAGGGGGAGATACGCAGTATTTT. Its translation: CASSTVGGDTQYF.

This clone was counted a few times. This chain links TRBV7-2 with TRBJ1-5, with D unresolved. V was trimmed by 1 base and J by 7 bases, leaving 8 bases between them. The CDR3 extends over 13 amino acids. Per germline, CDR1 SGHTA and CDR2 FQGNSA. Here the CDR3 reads CASSLESRQPQHF. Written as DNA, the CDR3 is TGTGCCAGCAGCTTAGAGTCGAGGCAGCCCCAGCATTTT.

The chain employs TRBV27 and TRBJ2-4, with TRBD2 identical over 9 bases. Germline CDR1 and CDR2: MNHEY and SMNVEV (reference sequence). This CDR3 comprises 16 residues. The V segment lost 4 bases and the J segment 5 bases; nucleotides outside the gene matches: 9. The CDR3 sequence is CASSSRLAGSENIQYF. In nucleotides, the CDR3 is TGTGCCAGCAGTTCCCGGCTAGCGGGGTCAGAAAACATTCAGTACTTC.

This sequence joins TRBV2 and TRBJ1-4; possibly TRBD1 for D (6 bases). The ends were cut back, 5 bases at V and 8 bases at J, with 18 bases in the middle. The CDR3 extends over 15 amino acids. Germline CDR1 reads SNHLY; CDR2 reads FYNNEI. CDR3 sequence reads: CASSQGGRVSEKLFF. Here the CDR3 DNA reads TGTGCCAGCAGTCAAGGGGGGCGAGTCTCGGAAAAACTGTTTTTT.

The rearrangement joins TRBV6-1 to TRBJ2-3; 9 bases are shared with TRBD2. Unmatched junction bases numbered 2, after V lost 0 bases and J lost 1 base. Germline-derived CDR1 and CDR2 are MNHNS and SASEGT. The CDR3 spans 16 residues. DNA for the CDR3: TGTGCCAGCAGTGAAGCCCCTAGCGGGGGCACAGATACGCAGTATTTT. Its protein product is CASSEAPSGGTDTQYF.

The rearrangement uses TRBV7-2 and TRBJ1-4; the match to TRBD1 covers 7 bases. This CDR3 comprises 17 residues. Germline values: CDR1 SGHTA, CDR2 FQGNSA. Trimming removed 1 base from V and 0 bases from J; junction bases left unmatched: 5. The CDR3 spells CASSLEWTGPTNEKLFF. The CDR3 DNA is TGTGCCAGCAGCTTAGAATGGACAGGCCCAACTAATGAAAAACTGTTTTTT.

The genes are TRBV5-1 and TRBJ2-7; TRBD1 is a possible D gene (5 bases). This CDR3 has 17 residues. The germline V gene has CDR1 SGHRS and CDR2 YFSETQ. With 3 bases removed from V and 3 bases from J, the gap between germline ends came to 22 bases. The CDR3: CASSSNPAGKNYYEQYF. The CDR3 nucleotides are TGCGCCAGCAGCTCCAACCCGGCAGGGAAGAACTACTACGAGCAGTACTTC.

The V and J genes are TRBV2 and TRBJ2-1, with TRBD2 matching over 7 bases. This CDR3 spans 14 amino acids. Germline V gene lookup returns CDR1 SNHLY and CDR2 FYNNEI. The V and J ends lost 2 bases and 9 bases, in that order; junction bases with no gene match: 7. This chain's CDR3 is CASSERGRGGEQFF. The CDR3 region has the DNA TGTGCCAGCAGTGAAAGAGGGAGGGGAGGTGAGCAGTTCTTC.

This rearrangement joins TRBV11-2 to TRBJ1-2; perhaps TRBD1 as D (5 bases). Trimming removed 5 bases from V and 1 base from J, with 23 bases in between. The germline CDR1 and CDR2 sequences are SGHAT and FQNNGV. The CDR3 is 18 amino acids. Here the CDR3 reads CASSRMNGPLRDNYGYTF. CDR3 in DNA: TGTGCCAGCAGCCGAATGAATGGGCCACTCAGGGATAACTATGGCTACACCTTC.

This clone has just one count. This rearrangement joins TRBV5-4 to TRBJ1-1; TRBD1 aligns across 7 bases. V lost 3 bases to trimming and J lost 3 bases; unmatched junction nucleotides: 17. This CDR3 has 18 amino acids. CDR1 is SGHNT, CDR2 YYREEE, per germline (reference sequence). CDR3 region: CASSSFPGQEKKDTEAFF. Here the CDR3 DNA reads TGTGCCAGCAGCTCCTTTCCTGGACAGGAAAAGAAGGACACTGAAGCTTTCTTT.

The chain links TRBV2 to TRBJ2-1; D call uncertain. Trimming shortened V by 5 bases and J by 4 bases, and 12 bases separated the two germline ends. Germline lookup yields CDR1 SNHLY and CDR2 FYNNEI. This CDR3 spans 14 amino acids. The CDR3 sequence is CASSLGARYNEQFF. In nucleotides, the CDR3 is TGTGCCAGCAGTCTGGGTGCTAGGTACAATGAGCAGTTCTTC.

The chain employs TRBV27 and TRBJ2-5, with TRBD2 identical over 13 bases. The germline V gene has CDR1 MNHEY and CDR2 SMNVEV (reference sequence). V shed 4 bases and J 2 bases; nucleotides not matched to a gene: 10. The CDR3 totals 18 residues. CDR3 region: CASSSLRLAGGPQETQYF. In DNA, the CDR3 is TGTGCCAGCAGTTCTCTCAGACTAGCGGGGGGCCCACAAGAGACCCAGTACTTC.

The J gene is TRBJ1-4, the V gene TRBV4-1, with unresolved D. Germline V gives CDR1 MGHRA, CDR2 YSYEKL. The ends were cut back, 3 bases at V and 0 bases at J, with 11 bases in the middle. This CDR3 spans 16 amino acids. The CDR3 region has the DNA TGCGCCAGCAGCCAGGCCCTCACCGCAACTAATGAAAAACTGTTTTTT. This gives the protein CASSQALTATNEKLFF.

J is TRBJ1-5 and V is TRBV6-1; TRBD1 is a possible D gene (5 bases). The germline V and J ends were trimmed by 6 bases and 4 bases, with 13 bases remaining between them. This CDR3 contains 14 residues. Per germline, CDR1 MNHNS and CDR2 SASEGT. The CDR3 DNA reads TGTGCCAGCAGCCCCCTTCAGGGTAATCAGCCCCAGCATTTT. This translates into CASSPLQGNQPQHF.

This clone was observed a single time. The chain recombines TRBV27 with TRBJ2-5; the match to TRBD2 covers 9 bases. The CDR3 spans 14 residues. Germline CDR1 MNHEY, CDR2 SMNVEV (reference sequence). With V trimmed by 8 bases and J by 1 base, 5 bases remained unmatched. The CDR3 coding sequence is TGTGCCAGCGGGCTAGCGGGAACCCAAGAGACCCAGTACTTC. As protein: CASGLAGTQETQYF.

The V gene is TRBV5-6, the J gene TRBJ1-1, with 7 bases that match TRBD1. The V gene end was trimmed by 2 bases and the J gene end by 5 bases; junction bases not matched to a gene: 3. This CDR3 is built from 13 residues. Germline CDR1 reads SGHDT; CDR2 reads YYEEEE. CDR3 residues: CASSFQGGTEAFF. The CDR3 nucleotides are TGTGCCAGCAGCTTTCAGGGGGGTACTGAAGCTTTCTTT.

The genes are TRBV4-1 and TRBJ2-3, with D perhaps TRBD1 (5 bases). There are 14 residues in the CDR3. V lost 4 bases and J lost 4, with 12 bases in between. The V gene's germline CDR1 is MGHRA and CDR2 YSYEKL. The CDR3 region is CASSLVGRADTQYF. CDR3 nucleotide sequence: TGCGCCAGCAGCCTAGTGGGGCGCGCAGATACGCAGTATTTT.

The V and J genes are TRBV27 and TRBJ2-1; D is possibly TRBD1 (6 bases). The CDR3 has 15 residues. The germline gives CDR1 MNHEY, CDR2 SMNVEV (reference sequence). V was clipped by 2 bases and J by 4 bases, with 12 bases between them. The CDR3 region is CASSLAGGSYNEQFF. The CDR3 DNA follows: TGTGCCAGCAGTTTAGCTGGGGGCAGTTACAATGAGCAGTTCTTC.

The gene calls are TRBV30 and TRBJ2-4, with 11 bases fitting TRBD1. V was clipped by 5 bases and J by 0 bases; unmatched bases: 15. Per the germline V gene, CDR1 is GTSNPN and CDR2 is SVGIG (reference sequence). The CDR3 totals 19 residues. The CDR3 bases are TGTGCCTGGTTTGGCGCGTCGGGACAGGGGGTACTAGCCAAAAACATTCAGTACTTC. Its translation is CAWFGASGQGVLAKNIQYF.